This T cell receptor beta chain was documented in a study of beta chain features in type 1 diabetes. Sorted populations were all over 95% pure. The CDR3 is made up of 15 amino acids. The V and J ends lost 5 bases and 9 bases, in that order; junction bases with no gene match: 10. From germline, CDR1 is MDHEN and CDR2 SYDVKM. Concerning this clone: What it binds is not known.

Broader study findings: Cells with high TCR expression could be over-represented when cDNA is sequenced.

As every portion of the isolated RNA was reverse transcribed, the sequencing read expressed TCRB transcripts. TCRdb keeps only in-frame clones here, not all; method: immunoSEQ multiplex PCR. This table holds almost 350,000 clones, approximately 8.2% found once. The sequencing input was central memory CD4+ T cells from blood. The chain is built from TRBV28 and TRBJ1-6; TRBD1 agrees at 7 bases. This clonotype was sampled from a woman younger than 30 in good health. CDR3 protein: CASSPSTGRSSPLHF. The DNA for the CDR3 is TGTGCCAGCAGTCCCTCGACAGGGAGGAGTTCACCCCTCCACTTT. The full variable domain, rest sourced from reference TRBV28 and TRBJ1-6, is DVKVTQSSRYLVKRTGEKVFLECVQDMDHENMFWYRQDPGLGLRLIYFSYDVKMKEKGDIPEGYSVSREKKERFSLILESASTNQTSMYLCASSPSTGRSSPLHFGNGTRLTVT.